This entry is about one T cell receptor beta chain. This CDR3 region has 12 residues. The V and J ends lost 7 bases and 6 bases respectively, with 9 bases between them. Random hexamers were used to reverse transcribe about 0.5 to 1 ug of RNA. The TCR beta CDR3 was amplified by immunoSEQ multiplex PCR across 54 Vbeta, 13 Jbeta. TCRdb re-analysed the immunoSEQ multiplex PCR reads in MiXCR, keeping a single row per CDR3 protein. Among fewer than 300,000 distinct CDR3 sequences listed, roughly 84% were seen once. CD8+ and CD4+ T cells taken from blood had their TCR beta sequenced. Relapsing-remitting disease, either stable or active, was present in the treatment-naive patients who were the multiple sclerosis controls. Negative isolation was applied to CD8+ and CD4+ T cells, and FACS enrichment was applied to TEMRA cells. The source of the sample is a study of CD8 T cells in Susac syndrome.

The clonotype was recovered from a human donor with multiple sclerosis. The V and J genes are TRBV12-3 or TRBV12-4 and TRBJ2-2, with D tentatively TRBD1 (5 bases). The specimen was CD8+ T cells from PBMCs. The CDR3 sequence is CASMGLPGELFF. In nucleotides, the CDR3 is TGTGCCAGCATGGGGCTTCCCGGGGAGCTGTTTTTT.